This TCR beta chain was captured in a study of blood T cells in healthy people across ages (dated by TCRdb to between 2015 and 2016). For the study in its entirety: Template switching captured roughly one uniquely barcoded TCR beta cDNA molecule per two T cells in model experiments. Using deep sequencing normalized with unique cDNA molecular identifiers, the study measured how TCR beta repertoire diversity changes with age. Four age groups were formed from the donors: young (average approximately 15 years), middle-aged (less than 40), aged (approximately 60) and long-lived (about 75). To avoid experimental bias, donors of different ages were randomly spread across the sequencing lanes. Using the same blood draw, the study looked at two additional independent replicas of 1 million unique cDNA reads for two donors, one aged 18 to 30 and the other aged 80 or older.

The library was produced with 5' RACE. A second PCR of about 6 to 11 cycles was performed with a sample-barcoded 5' primer and a J-beta primer mix. A unique molecular identifier was introduced onto each TCR beta cDNA molecule by a template-switch 5' adaptor carrying 12 random nucleotides. Each sample yielded at least 3 million CDR3-containing paired-end reads. First-strand cDNA synthesis was performed from all RNA using the Mint cDNA synthesis kit, with priming by a TRBC-specific oligonucleotide. All cDNA was treated with uracil-DNA glycosylase and then went through a first 18-cycle PCR with the universal primers M1SS and BC2_uni_R. The authors processed their data as follows. For normalization, 1 million high-quality reads, each with a distinct molecular identifier, were randomly selected from each sample. Reads with shared molecular identifiers were discarded instead of being binned into consensus sequences. MiTCR, run with a Q25 quality threshold and the strictest error-elimination algorithm, handled CDR3 identification, clonotype clustering and error correction. A nonparametric unseen species model with Euler transformation was used to estimate a lower bound on total TCR beta diversity. TCRdb reprocessing: public reads trimmed at Q25 with fastp, clones called with MiXCR, in-frame beta chains kept. One record per CDR3 amino acid sequence lists the most common genes and DNA. These V and J calls derive from TCRdb rather than the authors' analysis. The table for this sample lists 1.5 million to 2 million distinct CDR3 sequences; more than 35% of them were counted only once. The ten largest clones take up more than 20% of the sample.

The paper as a whole reports these results and caveats: Estimates of total diversity based on one million sequenced T cells were regarded as lower bounds and as underestimates. Donor CMV infection status was unknown, potentially confounding age-related changes in expanded clonotypes. As age increased, observed TCR beta diversity per million T cells dropped in a roughly linear way, and a significant reduction was already evident by age about 40. Conclusive comparison of naive and antigen-experienced compartments was prevented by the profiling of bulk unsorted PBMCs. Observed TCR beta diversity correlated strongly with the percentage of naive T cells measured by flow cytometry. Compared with the aged group, the long-lived group had more naive CD4+ T cells, fewer expanded clones and increased TCR diversity, suggesting age selection.

The 39 donors, aged about 6 to 100 years, were systemically healthy Caucasian individuals from Russia. Each donor gave about 10 milliliters of peripheral blood, drawn into EDTA-treated Vacutainer tubes. Ficoll-Paque density-gradient centrifugation was used to isolate PBMCs, with at least 6.5 million per sample. Total RNA, at least 5.5 micrograms per sample, was extracted from PBMCs with Trizol reagent. For every donor, flow cytometry on a PBMC aliquot measured the percentage of naive CD45RAhigh/CD27high T cells. Of note for this clonotype: Its antigen specificity is not known. Nothing much larger sits one base from this clone, and base qualities are not available.

V has 6 bases trimmed and J has 0 bases trimmed; junction bases matching no gene number 4. The CDR3 holds 15 amino acids from the cysteine to the phenylalanine. The only DNA kept is the CDR3, 45 bases in frame from the first base. From the germline V gene, CDR1 is SNHLY and CDR2 is FYNNEI. The sequence is built from TRBV2 and TRBJ1-4, with 7 bases in between that match TRBD1. The sequenced material came from blood. The sequence was obtained from a human donor in good health. The nucleotides are TGTGCCAGCAGCTCAGGGGGGGCAACTAATGAAAAACTGTTTTTT. This yields the protein CASSSGGATNEKLFF.